The rows below give T cell receptor beta chains drawn from one sample of a study of T cell repertoires in cytomegalovirus infection. TCRdb re-derived calls from the reads in MiXCR, one entry per CDR3 protein. The sample has roughly 160,000 distinct CDR3 sequences; roughly a fifth are singletons. Their antigens remain unidentified. Sequences were derived from CD8+ T cells from cultured PBMCs, sampled from culture after CMV antigen stimulation. All receptors come from a human donor in good health (CMV status not recorded). Some clones in this sample may be carry-over from other donors' samples. Both conserved end residues are part of each CDR3. The order of the fields is V gene, clone size, J gene, D gene, CDR3 protein, CDR3 DNA. D genes are given only for firm matches. Only some rows state a clone size, as once, few, many or a class for expanded clones.

TRBV6-2/TRBV6-3	NA	TRBJ2-7	NA	CASKTFYGSSYEQYF	TGTGCCAGCAAGACTTTTTACGGCAGCTCCTACGAGCAGTACTTC
TRBV7-2	NA	TRBJ2-3	NA	CASSLVGQLTDTQYF	TGTGCCAGCAGCTTAGTAGGACAGCTCACAGATACGCAGTATTTT
TRBV19	NA	TRBJ2-3	NA	CASSLRWGKADTQYF	TGTGCCAGTTCCCTCCGGTGGGGTAAAGCAGATACGCAGTATTTT
TRBV28	few	TRBJ1-1	NA	CASSRTTEAFF	TGTGCCAGCAGTCGGACCACTGAAGCTTTCTTT
TRBV11-2	NA	TRBJ2-7	NA	CASSLVGGTYEQYF	TGTGCCAGCAGCTTAGTTGGCGGAACCTACGAGCAGTACTTC
TRBV13	NA	TRBJ2-5	NA	CASSFRETQYF	TGTGCCAGCAGCTTTCGGGAGACCCAGTACTTC
TRBV29-1	few	TRBJ2-6	NA	CSASYGANVLTF	TGCAGCGCGAGTTATGGGGCCAACGTCCTGACTTTC
TRBV6-5	few	TRBJ1-4	TRBD1	CASTVTGTGDEKLFF	TGTGCCAGCACCGTAACCGGGACAGGTGATGAAAAACTGTTTTTT
TRBV4-3	few	TRBJ2-1	NA	CASSSRGAHEQFF	TGCGCCAGCAGCAGCCGGGGGGCCCATGAGCAGTTCTTC
TRBV12-5	NA	TRBJ2-1	NA	CASGLIHNEQFF	TGTGCTAGTGGTTTAATCCACAATGAGCAGTTCTTC
TRBV10-3	NA	TRBJ1-5	TRBD1	CAISGTGGNQPQHF	TGTGCCATCAGTGGGACAGGAGGGAATCAGCCCCAGCATTTT
TRBV9	NA	TRBJ1-5	NA	CASSHLPNDNQPQHF	TGTGCCAGCAGCCACCTTCCGAACGACAATCAGCCCCAGCATTTT
TRBV29-1	once	TRBJ1-2	NA	CSVEDTGVNYGYTF	TGCAGCGTTGAGGACACCGGGGTTAACTATGGCTACACCTTC
TRBV7-2	few	TRBJ2-7	TRBD1	CASSFEKGAFYEQYF	TGTGCCAGCAGCTTTGAGAAGGGGGCTTTCTACGAGCAGTACTTC
TRBV6-5	NA	TRBJ1-1	NA	CASSYLPSTSLVTEAFF	TGTGCCAGCAGTTACCTCCCTTCGACTTCCCTAGTCACTGAAGCTTTCTTT
TRBV7-9	few	TRBJ1-5	NA	CASSFPGLGQPQHF	TGTGCCAGCAGCTTTCCAGGGTTAGGACAGCCCCAGCATTTT
TRBV5-6	many	TRBJ1-1	NA	CASSFPFMNTEAFF	TGTGCCAGCAGCTTTCCTTTCATGAACACTGAAGCTTTCTTT
TRBV7-8	few	TRBJ2-2	NA	CASSFLASSRGTGELFF	TGTGCCAGCAGCTTCTTAGCATCGAGTCGAGGGACCGGGGAGCTGTTTTTT
TRBV12-3/TRBV12-4	few	TRBJ2-3	NA	CASGLGGAGDTQYF	TGTGCCAGTGGGTTAGGGGGGGCGGGAGATACGCAGTATTTT
TRBV6-2/TRBV6-3	few	TRBJ2-4	NA	CASSYDRGSKNIQYF	TGTGCCAGCAGTTACGACCGAGGGTCCAAAAACATTCAGTACTTC
TRBV12-3/TRBV12-4	few	TRBJ2-5	NA	CASSFAVAQETQYF	TGTGCCAGCAGTTTTGCGGTAGCCCAAGAGACCCAGTACTTC
TRBV2	NA	TRBJ2-6	TRBD2	CASSGLGSGQYSGANVLTF	TGTGCCAGCAGTGGGTTAGGTAGCGGGCAATACTCTGGGGCCAACGTCCTGACTTTC
TRBV9	NA	TRBJ2-1	TRBD1	CASSLKGGQDFNEQFF	TGTGCCAGCAGCTTAAAGGGGGGACAGGATTTCAATGAGCAGTTCTTC
TRBV5-5	NA	TRBJ2-2	TRBD2	CASSFSGTSGLTGELFF	TGTGCCAGCAGCTTTTCCGGGACTAGCGGACTCACCGGGGAGCTGTTTTTT
TRBV7-9	NA	TRBJ2-1	NA	CASSLLWATHNEQFF	TGTGCCAGCAGCTTACTGTGGGCAACTCACAATGAGCAGTTCTTC
TRBV19	NA	TRBJ1-1	NA	CASSIDRWGNTEAFF	TGTGCCAGTAGTATAGATCGATGGGGGAACACTGAAGCTTTCTTT
TRBV7-6	NA	TRBJ1-5	NA	CASSLQSDRRGQPQHF	TGTGCCAGCAGCCTACAGTCCGACAGGAGGGGTCAGCCCCAGCATTTT
TRBV10-3	NA	TRBJ1-2	NA	CANRRGNYGYTF	TGTGCCAACAGACGGGGGAACTATGGCTACACCTTC
TRBV7-2	few	TRBJ1-5	NA	CASSLQGLHQPQHF	TGTGCCAGCAGCCTACAGGGCCTTCATCAGCCCCAGCATTTT
TRBV6-5	NA	TRBJ1-2	NA	CASSYIQGTISNYGYTF	TGTGCCAGCAGTTACATTCAAGGGACCATCTCTAACTATGGCTACACCTTC
TRBV7-2	many	TRBJ2-7	NA	CASRLGGEQYF	TGTGCCAGCAGACTAGGCGGGGAGCAGTACTTC
TRBV7-2	NA	TRBJ2-3	TRBD2	CASSSPLGLADDTQYF	TGTGCCAGCAGCTCCCCCCTCGGACTAGCGGATGATACGCAGTATTTT
TRBV12-5	few	TRBJ2-2	TRBD1	CASASTGADTGELFF	TGTGCTAGTGCCTCAACAGGGGCGGACACCGGGGAGCTGTTTTTT
TRBV25-1	NA	TRBJ1-2	NA	CASSESGQIGGYTF	TGTGCCAGCAGTGAGTCAGGACAAATCGGGGGCTACACCTTC
TRBV7-8	few	TRBJ2-7	TRBD1	CASSFTGTGLGEQYF	TGTGCCAGCAGCTTCACCGGGACAGGGCTTGGGGAGCAGTACTTC
TRBV7-2	few	TRBJ2-7	TRBD2	CASSDSGGKNYEQYF	TGTGCCAGCAGCGATAGCGGGGGCAAGAACTACGAGCAGTACTTC
TRBV28	NA	TRBJ2-1	TRBD2	CASSSRLAGARDEQFF	TGTGCCAGCAGTTCGAGACTAGCGGGGGCCCGGGATGAGCAGTTCTTC
TRBV6-5	NA	TRBJ2-7	NA	CASSILTGMTYEQYF	TGTGCCAGCAGTATCCTGACAGGCATGACCTACGAGCAGTACTTC
TRBV7-8	NA	TRBJ1-6	TRBD1	CASSLGDRGRSPLHF	TGTGCCAGCAGCTTAGGGGACAGGGGCCGATCACCCCTCCACTTT
TRBV6-2/TRBV6-3	few	TRBJ2-5	TRBD1	CASRSRDRKETQYF	TGTGCCAGCAGATCCCGGGACAGGAAAGAGACCCAGTACTTC
TRBV27	NA	TRBJ2-1	NA	CASSRGTAQFF	TGTGCCAGCAGCCGGGGCACTGCACAGTTCTTC
TRBV11-2	many	TRBJ2-7	TRBD2	CASSAGTSGGARSYEQYF	TGTGCCAGCAGCGCAGGGACTAGCGGGGGGGCCCGCTCCTACGAGCAGTACTTC
TRBV27	few	TRBJ1-2	NA	CASSSGGRRYGYTF	TGTGCCAGCAGTTCGGGGGGGCGGCGGTATGGCTACACCTTC
TRBV4-1	NA	TRBJ1-1	TRBD1	CASSQNRGNTEAFF	TGCGCCAGCAGCCAAAACAGGGGTAACACTGAAGCTTTCTTT
TRBV19	NA	TRBJ1-1	NA	CASRRATGGTEAFF	TGTGCCAGTAGAAGGGCGACAGGAGGCACTGAAGCTTTCTTT